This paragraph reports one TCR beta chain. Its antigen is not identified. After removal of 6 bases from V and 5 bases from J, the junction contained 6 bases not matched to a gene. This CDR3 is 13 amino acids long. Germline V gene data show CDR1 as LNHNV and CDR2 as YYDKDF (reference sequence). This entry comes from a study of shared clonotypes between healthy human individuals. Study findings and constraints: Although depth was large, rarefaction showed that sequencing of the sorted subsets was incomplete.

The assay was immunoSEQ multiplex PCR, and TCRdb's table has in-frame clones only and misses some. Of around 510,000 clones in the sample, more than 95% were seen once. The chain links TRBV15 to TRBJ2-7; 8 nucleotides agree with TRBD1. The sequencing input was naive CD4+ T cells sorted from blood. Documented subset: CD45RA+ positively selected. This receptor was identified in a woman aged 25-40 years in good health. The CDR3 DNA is TGTGCCACCAGTAGACAGGGGATCCACGAGCAGTACTTC. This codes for CATSRQGIHEQYF.